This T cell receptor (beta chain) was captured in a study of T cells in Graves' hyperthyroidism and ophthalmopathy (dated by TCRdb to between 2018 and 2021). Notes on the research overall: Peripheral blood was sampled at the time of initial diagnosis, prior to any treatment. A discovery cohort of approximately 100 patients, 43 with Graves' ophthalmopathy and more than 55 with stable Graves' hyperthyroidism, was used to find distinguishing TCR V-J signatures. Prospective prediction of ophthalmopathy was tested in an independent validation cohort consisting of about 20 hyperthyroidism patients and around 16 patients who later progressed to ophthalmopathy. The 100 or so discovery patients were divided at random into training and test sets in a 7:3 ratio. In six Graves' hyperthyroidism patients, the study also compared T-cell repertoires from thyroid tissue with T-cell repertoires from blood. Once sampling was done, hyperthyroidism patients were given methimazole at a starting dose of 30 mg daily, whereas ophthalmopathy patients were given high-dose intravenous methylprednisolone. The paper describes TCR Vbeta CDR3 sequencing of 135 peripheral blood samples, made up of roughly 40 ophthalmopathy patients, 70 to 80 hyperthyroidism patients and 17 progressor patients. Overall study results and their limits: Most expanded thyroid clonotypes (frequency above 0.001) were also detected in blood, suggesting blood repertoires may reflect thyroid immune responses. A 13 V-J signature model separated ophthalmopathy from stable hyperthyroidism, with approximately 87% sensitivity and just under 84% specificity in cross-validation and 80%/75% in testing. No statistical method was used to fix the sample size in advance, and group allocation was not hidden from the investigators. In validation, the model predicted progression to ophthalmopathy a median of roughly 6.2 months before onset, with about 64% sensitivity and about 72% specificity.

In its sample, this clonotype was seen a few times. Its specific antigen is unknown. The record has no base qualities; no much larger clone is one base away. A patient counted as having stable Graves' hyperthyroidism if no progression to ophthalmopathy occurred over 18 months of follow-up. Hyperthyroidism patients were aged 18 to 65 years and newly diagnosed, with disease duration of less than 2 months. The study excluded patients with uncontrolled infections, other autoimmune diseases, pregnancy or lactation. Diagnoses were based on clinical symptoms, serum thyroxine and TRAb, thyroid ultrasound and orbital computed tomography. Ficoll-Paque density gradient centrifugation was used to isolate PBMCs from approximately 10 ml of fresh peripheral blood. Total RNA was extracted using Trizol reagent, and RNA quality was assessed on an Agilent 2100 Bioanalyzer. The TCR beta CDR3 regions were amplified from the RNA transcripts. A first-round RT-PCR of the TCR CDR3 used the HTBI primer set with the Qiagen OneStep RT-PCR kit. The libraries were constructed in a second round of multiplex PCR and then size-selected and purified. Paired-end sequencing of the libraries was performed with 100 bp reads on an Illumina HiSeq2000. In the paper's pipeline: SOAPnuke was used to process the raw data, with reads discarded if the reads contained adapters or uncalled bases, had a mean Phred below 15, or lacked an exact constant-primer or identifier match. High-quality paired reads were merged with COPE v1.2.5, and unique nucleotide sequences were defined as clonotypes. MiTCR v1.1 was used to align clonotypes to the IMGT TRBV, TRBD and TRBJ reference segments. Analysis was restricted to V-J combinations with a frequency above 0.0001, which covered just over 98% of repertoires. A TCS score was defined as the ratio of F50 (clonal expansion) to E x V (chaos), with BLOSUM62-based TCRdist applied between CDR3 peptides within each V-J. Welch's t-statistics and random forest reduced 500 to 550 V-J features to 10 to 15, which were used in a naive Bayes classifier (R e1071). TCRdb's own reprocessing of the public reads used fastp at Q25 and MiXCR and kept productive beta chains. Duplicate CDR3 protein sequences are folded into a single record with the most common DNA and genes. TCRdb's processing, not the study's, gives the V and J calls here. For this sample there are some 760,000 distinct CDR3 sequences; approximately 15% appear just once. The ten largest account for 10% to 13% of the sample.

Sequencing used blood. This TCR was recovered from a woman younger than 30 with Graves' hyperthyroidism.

The DNA sequence reads TGTGCCAGCAGTCCAAGCCTTGGCACAGGGGACAATGAGCAGTTCTTC. Its translation reads: CASSPSLGTGDNEQFF. The rearranged segments are TRBV28 and TRBJ2-1; TRBD1 aligns with 7 central bases. V lost 5 bases and J lost 5 bases, and the count of bases not matched to a germline gene is 12. CDR1 MDHEN and CDR2 SYDVKM are derived from the germline V gene. The CDR3 contains 16 residues, cysteine and phenylalanine counted. Of the read, only the CDR3 DNA is kept; its 48 bases are in frame from base 1.